The entry that follows covers one T cell receptor (beta chain) sequence. The antigen is undetermined. The use of a sample-barcoded 5' primer and a J-beta primer mix characterized a second PCR of roughly 7 to 11 cycles. Every molecule of cDNA carried a tag from a template-switch adaptor with 12 random nucleotides. TCRdb reanalysed the 5' RACE reads using MiXCR and keeps one entry per CDR3 protein. The sample consists of around 1,700,000 distinct CDR3 sequences, roughly 30% of them appearing once. This sample is drawn from a study of blood T cells in healthy people across ages. V was trimmed by 5 bases and J by 5 bases, leaving 30 bases between them. This CDR3 is 19 amino acids long. Germline CDR1 and CDR2: LNHDA and SQIVND (reference sequence). General study results and limits: Naive CD4+ cells and diversity were both higher in long-lived donors than in aged donors.

The chain carries TRBV19 and TRBJ2-5, with a possible D match to TRBD1 (5 bases). Sequencing input: blood. The TCR sequence derives from a woman in her 30s in good health. The CDR3 coding sequence is TGTGCCAGTAGTCTCGCGCAGGGCCCGTCCAACCCGACATGGGAGACCCAGTACTTC. Its protein product is CASSLAQGPSNPTWETQYF.